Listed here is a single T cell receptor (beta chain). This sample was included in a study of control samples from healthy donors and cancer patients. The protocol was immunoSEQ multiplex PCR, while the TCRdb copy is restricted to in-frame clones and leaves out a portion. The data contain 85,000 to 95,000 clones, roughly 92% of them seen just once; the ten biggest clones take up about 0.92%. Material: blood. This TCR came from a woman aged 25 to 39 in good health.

This chain's CDR3 is CASSITYNEQFF. CDR3 DNA sequence: TGTGCCAGCAGCATAACTTACAATGAGCAGTTCTTC. This chain connects TRBV3-1 (or the pseudogene TRBV3-2) to TRBJ2-1; no firm D call. The germline V gene encodes CDR1 LGHDT and CDR2 YNNKEL (reference sequence). The CDR3 has 12 amino acids. V shed 5 bases and J shed 4 bases, with 6 bases lying between them.